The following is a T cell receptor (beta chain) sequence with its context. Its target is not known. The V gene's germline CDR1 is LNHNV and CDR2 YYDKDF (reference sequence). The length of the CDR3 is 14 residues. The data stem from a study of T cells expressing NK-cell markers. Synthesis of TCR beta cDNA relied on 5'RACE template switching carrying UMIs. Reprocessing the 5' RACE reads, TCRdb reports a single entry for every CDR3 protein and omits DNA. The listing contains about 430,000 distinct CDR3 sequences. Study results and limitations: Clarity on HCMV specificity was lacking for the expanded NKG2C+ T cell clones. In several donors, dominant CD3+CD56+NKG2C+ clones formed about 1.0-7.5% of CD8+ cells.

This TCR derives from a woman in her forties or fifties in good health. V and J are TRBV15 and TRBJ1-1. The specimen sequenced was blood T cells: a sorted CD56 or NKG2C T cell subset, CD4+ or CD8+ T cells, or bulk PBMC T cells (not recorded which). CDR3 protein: CATSPRFANTEAFF.